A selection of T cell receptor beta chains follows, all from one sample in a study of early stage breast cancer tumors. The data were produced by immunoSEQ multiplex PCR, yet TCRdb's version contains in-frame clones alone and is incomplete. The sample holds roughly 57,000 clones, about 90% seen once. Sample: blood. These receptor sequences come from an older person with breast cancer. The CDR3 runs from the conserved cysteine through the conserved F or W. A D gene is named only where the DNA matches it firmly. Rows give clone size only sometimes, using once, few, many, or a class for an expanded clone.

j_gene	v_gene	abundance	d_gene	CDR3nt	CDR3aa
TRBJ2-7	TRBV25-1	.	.	TGTGCCAGCAGTGGGTTCGGGGAGTCCTACGAGCAGTACTTC	CASSGFGESYEQYF
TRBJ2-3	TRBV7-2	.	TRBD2	TGTGCCAGCAGCTCCGGGACTAGCGGAGGGAATACGCAGTATTTT	CASSSGTSGGNTQYF
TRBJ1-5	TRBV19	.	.	TGTGCCAGTGGTCCCAGGGGAAGTACGCAGCCCCAGCATTTT	CASGPRGSTQPQHF
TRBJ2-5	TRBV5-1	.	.	TGCGCCAGCAGCCTCCAGAACATAGGGACTGTCGCGACCCAGTACTTC	CASSLQNIGTVATQYF
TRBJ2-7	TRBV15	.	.	TGTGCCACCAGCCCCCACCAGGGGAATGGATACGAGCAGTACTTC	CATSPHQGNGYEQYF
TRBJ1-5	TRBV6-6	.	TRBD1	TGTGCCAGCAGCCAAACAGGGGGGCGTCAGCCCCAGCATTTT	CASSQTGGRQPQHF
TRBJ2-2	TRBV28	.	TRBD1	TGTGCCAGCGTCAGGGGGCTCAGATGGGCCGGGGAGCTGTTTTTT	CASVRGLRWAGELFF
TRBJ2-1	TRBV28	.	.	TGTGCCGGGCGGAGGGGCCTTTACAATGAGCAGTTCTTC	CAGRRGLYNEQFF
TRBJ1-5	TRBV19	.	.	TGTGCCACTCAAGAGGGGGGCAATCAGCCCCAGCATTTT	CATQEGGNQPQHF
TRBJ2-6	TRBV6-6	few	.	TGTGCCAGCAGCGACACCGGTTGGGGGGCCAACGTCCTGACTTTC	CASSDTGWGANVLTF
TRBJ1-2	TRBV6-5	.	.	TGTGCCAGCAGTTCCTTTGGGCTCTATGGCTACACCTTC	CASSSFGLYGYTF
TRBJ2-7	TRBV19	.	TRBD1	TGTGCCAGTAGTAGGGGACAGGGTATCGAGCAGTACTTC	CASSRGQGIEQYF
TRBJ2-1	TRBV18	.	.	TGTGCCAGCTCACCACCCCAGGGGAGGGATGAGCAGTTCTTC	CASSPPQGRDEQFF
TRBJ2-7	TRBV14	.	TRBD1	TGTGCCAGCAGACCGCGACAGGGGTCCTACGAGCAGTACTTC	CASRPRQGSYEQYF
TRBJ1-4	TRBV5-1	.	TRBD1	TGCGCCAGCAGCTCCCAGGGGGCGTGGGGTGAAAAACTGTTTTTT	CASSSQGAWGEKLFF
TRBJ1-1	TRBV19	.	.	TGTGCCAGTAGTGTGGAGGGCAACACTGAAGCTTTCTTT	CASSVEGNTEAFF
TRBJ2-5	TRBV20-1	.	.	TGCAGTGCTAGAGGAGAAGAGACCCAGTACTTC	CSARGEETQYF
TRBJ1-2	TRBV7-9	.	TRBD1	TGTGCCAGCAGCTCCCGTTCAATTAGACAGGGGGCTGTCACCTTC	CASSSRSIRQGAVTF
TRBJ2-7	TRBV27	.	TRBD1	TGTGCCAGCAGTTTGAGGGACAGTAGAATCCACGAGCAGTACTTC	CASSLRDSRIHEQYF